This TCR beta chain was recovered during a study of shared clonotypes between healthy human individuals. CD45RO-negative, CCR7-selected cells formed the naive CD8 fraction, which excluded terminally differentiated effector memory CD45RA+ cells. Some clones are missing from TCRdb's copy, which holds only in-frame ones; the method was immunoSEQ multiplex PCR. The sample includes about 2 million clones, roughly 94% of them seen just once. With 3 bases removed from V and 7 bases from J, the gap between germline ends came to 18 bases. The CDR3 covers 15 residues. Germline CDR1 is SGHAT and CDR2 is FQNNGV.

This TCR came from a man between 18 and 29 years old in good health. This chain connects TRBV11-2 to TRBJ1-1; D is undetermined. Sequencing input: naive CD8+ T cells sorted from blood. The CDR3 loop is CASSFSRQASLEAFF. In nucleotides, the CDR3 is TGTGCCAGCAGCTTTTCTCGGCAGGCCTCTCTTGAAGCTTTCTTT.